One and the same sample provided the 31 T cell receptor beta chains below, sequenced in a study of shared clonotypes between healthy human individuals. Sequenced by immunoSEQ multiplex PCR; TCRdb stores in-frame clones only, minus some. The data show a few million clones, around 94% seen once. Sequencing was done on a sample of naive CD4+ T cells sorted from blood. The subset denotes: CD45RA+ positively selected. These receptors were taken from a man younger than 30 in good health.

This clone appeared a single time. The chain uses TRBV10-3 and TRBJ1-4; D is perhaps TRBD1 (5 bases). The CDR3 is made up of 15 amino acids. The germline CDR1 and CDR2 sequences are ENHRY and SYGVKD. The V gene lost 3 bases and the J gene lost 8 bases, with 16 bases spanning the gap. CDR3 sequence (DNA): TGTGCCATCAGTGACGGGCAGGGACGAACCGAAAAACTGTTTTTT. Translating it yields CAISDGQGRTEKLFF.

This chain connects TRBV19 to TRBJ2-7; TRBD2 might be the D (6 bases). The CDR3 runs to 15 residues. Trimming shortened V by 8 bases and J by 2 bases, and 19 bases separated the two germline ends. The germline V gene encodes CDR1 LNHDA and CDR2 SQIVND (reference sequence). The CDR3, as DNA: TGTGCCAGTTCCTCCGCGGGAACCGGAGCCTACGAGCAGTACTTC. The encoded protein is CASSSAGTGAYEQYF.

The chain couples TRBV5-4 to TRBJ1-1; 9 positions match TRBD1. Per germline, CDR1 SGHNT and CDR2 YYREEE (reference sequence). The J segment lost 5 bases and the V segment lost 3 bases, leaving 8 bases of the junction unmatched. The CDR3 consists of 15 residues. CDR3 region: CASSSLTGGRTEAFF. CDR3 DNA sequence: TGTGCCAGCAGCTCGCTAACAGGGGGCAGGACTGAAGCTTTCTTT.

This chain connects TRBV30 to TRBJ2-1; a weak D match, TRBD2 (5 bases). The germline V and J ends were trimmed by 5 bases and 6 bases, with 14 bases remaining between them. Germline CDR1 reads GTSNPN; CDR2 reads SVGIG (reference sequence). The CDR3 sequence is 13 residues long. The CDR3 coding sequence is TGTGCCTGGGCTAGCTCCCCCGGCAATGAGCAGTTCTTC. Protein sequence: CAWASSPGNEQFF.

CDR3 in DNA: TGTGCCAGTAGTTCGACAGGGGGCATCTCCTACGAGCAGTACTTC. Its protein is CASSSTGGISYEQYF. V is TRBV19 and J is TRBJ2-7, with 10 bases matching TRBD1. CDR1 and CDR2 (germline): LNHDA, SQIVND (reference sequence). Trimming took 5 bases from V and 0 from J; bases not matched to a gene: 4. The CDR3 has 15 amino acids.

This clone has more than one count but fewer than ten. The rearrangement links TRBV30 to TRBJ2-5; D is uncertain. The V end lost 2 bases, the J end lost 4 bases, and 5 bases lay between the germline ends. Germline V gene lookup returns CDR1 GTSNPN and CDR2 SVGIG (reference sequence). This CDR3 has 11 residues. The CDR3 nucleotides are TGTGCCTGGAGTACCACAGAGACCCAGTACTTC. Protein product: CAWSTTETQYF.

Here the CDR3 DNA reads TGTGCCACCAGCAGATCCCGGGACCTGTTTTTT. Its translation: CATSRSRDLFF. V and J are TRBV15 and TRBJ1-4, with D perhaps matching TRBD1 (5 bases). The V gene's germline CDR1 is LNHNV and CDR2 YYDKDF (reference sequence). The CDR3 totals 11 residues. V lost 2 bases and J 14 bases, leaving 9 bases between the germline ends.

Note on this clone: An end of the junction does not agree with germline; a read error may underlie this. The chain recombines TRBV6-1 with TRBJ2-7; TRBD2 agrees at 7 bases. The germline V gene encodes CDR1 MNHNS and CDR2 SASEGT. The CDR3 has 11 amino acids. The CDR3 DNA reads TGTGCCAGCAGTTACCCGGGACTAAGCGCCTTC. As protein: CASSYPGLSAF.

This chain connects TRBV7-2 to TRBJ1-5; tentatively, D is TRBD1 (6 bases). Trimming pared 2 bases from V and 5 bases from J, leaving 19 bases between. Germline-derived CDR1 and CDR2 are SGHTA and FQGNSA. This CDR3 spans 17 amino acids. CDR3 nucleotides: TGTGCCAGCAGCTTAACACGACTGACAGGAGGGGATCAGCCCCAGCATTTT. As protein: CASSLTRLTGGDQPQHF.

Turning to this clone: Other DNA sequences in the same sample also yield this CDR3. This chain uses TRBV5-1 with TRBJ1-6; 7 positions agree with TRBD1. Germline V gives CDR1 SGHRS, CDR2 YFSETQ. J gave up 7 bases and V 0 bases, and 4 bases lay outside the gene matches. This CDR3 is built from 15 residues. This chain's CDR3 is CASSLGQGGNSPLHF. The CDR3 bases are TGCGCCAGCAGCTTGGGACAGGGAGGGAATTCACCCCTCCACTTT.

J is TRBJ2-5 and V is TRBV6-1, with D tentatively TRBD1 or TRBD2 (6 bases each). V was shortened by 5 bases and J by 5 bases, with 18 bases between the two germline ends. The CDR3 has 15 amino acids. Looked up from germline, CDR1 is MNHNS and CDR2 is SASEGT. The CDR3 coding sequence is TGTGCCAGCAGTCCCCTGTCGGGGGCTCGGGAGACCCAGTACTTC. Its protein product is CASSPLSGARETQYF.

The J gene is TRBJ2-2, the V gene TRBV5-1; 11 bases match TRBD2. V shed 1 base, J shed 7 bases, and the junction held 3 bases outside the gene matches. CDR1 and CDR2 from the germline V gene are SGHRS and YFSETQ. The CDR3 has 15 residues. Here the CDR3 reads CASSLTGLAVGELFF. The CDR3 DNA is TGCGCCAGCAGCTTGACGGGACTAGCGGTCGGGGAGCTGTTTTTT.

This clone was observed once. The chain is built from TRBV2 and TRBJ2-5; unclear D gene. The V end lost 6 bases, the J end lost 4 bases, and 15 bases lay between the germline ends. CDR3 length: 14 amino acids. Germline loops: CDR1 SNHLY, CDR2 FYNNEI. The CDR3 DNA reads TGTGCCAGCAGAGGGAAAAATCCCGGAGAGACCCAGTACTTC. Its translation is CASRGKNPGETQYF.

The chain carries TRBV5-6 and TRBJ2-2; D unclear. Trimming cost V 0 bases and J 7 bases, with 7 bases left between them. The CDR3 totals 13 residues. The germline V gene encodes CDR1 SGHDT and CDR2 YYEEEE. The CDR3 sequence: CASSLDRNGELFF. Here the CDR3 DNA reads TGTGCCAGCAGCTTGGATCGGAACGGGGAGCTGTTTTTT. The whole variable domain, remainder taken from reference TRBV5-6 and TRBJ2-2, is DAGVTQSPTHLIKTRGQQVTLRCSPKSGHDTVSWYQQALGQGPQFIFQYYEEEERQRGNFPDRFSGHQFPNYSSELNVNALLLGDSALYLCASSLDRNGELFFGEGSRLTVL.

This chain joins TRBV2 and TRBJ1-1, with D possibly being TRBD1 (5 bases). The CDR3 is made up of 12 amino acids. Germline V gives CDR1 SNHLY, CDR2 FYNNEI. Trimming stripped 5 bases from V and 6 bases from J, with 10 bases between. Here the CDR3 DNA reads TGTGCCAGCAGTTCCGGGACCCCTGAAGCTTTCTTT. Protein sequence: CASSSGTPEAFF.

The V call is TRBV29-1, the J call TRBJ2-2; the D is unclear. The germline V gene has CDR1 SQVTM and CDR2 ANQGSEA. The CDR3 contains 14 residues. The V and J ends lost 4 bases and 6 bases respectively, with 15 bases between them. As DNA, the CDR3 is TGCAGCGTTGGGCAGAATGGGGTCGCCGGGGAGCTGTTTTTT. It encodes CSVGQNGVAGELFF.

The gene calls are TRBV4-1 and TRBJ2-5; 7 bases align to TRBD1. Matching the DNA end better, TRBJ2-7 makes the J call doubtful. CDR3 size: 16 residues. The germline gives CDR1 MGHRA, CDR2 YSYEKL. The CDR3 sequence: CASSQVSGDRVNEQYF. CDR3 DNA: TGCGCCAGCAGCCAAGTATCCGGCGACAGGGTAAACGAGCAGTACTTC.

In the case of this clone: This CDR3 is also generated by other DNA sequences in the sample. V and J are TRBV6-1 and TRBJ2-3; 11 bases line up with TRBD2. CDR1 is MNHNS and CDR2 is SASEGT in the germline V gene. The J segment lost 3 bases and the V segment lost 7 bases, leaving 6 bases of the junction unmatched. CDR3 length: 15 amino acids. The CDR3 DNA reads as TGTGCCAGCATCCCTACTAGCGGGAGTACAGATACGCAGTATTTT. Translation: CASIPTSGSTDTQYF.

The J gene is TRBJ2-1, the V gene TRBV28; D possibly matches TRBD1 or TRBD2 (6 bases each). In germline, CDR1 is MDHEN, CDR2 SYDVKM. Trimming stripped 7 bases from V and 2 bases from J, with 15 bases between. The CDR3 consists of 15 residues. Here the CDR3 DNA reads TGTGCCAGCAACCTACGGGGGCGCGCCTACAATGAGCAGTTCTTC. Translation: CASNLRGRAYNEQFF. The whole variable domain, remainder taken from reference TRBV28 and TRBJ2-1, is DVKVTQSSRYLVKRTGEKVFLECVQDMDHENMFWYRQDPGLGLRLIYFSYDVKMKEKGDIPEGYSVSREKKERFSLILESASTNQTSMYLCASNLRGRAYNEQFFGPGTRLTVL.

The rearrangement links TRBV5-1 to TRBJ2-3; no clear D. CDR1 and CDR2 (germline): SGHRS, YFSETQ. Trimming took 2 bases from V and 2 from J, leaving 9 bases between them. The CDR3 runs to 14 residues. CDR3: CASSLDEITDTQYF. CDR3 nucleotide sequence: TGCGCCAGCAGCTTAGACGAGATCACAGATACGCAGTATTTT.

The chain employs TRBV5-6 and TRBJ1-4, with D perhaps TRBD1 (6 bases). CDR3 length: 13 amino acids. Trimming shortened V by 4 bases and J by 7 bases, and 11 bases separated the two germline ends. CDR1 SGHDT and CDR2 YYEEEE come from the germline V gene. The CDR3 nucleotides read TGTGCCAGCAGCACAGGGCTTAGTGAAAAACTGTTTTTT. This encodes CASSTGLSEKLFF.

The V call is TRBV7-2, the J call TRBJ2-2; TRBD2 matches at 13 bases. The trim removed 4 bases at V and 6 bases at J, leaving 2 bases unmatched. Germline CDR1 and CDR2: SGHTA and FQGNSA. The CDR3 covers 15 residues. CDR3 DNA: TGTGCCAGCAGCTCCGGGACTAGCGGGGCCGGGGAGCTGTTTTTT. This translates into CASSSGTSGAGELFF.

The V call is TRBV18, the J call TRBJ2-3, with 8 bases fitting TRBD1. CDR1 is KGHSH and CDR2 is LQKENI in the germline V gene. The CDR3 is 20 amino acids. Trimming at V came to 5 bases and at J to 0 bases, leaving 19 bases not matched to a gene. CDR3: CASSIWPGGPGGLSTDTQYF. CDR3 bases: TGTGCCAGCTCAATATGGCCAGGGGGCCCTGGCGGCCTTAGCACAGATACGCAGTATTTT.

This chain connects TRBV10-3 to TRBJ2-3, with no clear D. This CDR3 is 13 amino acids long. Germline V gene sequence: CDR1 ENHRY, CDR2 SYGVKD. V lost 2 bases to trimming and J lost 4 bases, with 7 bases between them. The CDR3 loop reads CAISERDPDTQYF. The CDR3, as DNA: TGTGCCATCAGTGAGAGGGATCCAGATACGCAGTATTTT.

The CDR3, as DNA: TGTGCCAGCAGCTTGACTAGCGGGAGTGGCACAGATACGCAGTATTTT. Translating gives CASSLTSGSGTDTQYF. The chain carries TRBV11-2 and TRBJ2-3; 12 bases line up with TRBD2. CDR1 is SGHAT and CDR2 is FQNNGV in the germline V gene. V trimming: 3 bases; J trimming: 1 base; junction bases outside the gene matches: 2. This CDR3 region has 16 residues.

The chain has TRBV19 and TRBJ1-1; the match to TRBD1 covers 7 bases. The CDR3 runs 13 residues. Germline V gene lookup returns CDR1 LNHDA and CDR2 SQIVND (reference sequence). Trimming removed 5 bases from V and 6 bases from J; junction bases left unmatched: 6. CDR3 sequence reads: CASSYTGVPEAFF. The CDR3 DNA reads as TGTGCCAGTAGTTACACAGGGGTACCTGAAGCTTTCTTT.

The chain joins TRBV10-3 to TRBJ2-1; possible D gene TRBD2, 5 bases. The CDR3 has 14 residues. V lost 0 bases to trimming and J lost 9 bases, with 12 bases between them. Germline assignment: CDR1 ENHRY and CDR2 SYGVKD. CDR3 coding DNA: TGTGCCATCAGTGAGTCGGAGGCAGCAGTTGAGCAGTTCTTC. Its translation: CAISESEAAVEQFF.

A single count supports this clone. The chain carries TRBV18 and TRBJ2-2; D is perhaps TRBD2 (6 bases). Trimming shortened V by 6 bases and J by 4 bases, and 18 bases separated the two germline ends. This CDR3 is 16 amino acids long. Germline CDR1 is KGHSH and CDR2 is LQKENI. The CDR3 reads CASSHGDWSATGELFF. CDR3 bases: TGTGCCAGCTCCCATGGGGACTGGTCGGCCACCGGGGAGCTGTTTTTT.

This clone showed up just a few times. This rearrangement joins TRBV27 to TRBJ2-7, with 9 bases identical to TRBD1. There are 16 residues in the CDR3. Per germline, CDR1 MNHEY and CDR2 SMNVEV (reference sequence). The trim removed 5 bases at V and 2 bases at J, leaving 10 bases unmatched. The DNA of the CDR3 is TGTGCCAGCAGTCTCTACTATGGACAGGGGCCCTACGAGCAGTACTTC. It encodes CASSLYYGQGPYEQYF.

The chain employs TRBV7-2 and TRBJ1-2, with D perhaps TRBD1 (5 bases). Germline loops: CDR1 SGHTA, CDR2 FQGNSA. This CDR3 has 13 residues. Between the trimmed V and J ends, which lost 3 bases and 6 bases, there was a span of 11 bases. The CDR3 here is CASSFQGRHGYTF. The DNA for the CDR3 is TGTGCCAGCAGCTTTCAGGGCCGACATGGCTACACCTTC.

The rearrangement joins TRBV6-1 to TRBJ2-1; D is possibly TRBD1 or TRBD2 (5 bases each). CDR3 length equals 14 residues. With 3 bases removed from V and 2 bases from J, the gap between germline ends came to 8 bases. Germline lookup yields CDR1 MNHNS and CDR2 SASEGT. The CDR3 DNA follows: TGTGCCAGCAGTGAGGGACCAACCTACAATGAGCAGTTCTTC. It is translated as CASSEGPTYNEQFF.